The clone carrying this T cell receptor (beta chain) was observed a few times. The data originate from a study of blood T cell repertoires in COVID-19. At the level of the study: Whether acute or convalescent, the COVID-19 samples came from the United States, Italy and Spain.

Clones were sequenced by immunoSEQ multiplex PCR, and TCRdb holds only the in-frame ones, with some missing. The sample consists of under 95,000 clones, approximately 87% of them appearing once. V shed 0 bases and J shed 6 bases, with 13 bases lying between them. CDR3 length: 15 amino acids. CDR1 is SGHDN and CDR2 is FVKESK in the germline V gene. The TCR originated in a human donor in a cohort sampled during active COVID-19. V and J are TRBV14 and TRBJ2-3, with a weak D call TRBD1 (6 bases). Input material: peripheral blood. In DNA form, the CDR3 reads TGTGCCAGCAGCCAAGAGGGACACTCGATGGATACGCAGTATTTT. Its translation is CASSQEGHSMDTQYF.